Presented here are 24 T cell receptor beta chains from one specimen sequenced in a study of blood T cell repertoires in COVID-19 (dated by TCRdb to the early 2020s). Library generation was performed with the immunoSEQ multiplex PCR assay. As stored in TCRdb, this immuneACCESS dataset retains in-frame rearrangements with V and J assigned. A fraction of the clones does not appear; measured against another copy, unresolved V genes explain less than half of the discrepancy, and the remainder lacks a known reason. This sample gives about 190,000 clones in total; 89% of them show up just once. About 7% of the sample is taken by the ten largest. Sequencing was done on a sample of peripheral blood. These receptors were taken from a man aged 40-49 years with acute or convalescent COVID-19.

The chain uses TRBV30 and TRBJ1-1, with D unresolved. The V gene lost 0 bases and the J gene lost 7 bases, with 9 bases spanning the gap. The V gene's germline CDR1 is GTSNPN and CDR2 SVGIG (reference sequence). The CDR3 consists of 12 residues. DNA for the CDR3: TGTGCCTGGAGTGTATCTTGGAGTGAAGCTTTCTTT. It specifies CAWSVSWSEAFF.

The chain links TRBV12-3 or TRBV12-4 to TRBJ1-2; 7 bases are a match to TRBD1. Unmatched junction bases numbered 4, after V lost 5 bases and J lost 7 bases. This CDR3 has 12 amino acids. The CDR3 nucleotides are TGTGCCAGCAGTGACAGGGTAACTGGCTACACCTTC. It translates to CASSDRVTGYTF.

The chain links TRBV6-5 to TRBJ2-2; a weak D match, TRBD2 (6 bases). V was clipped by 6 bases and J by 2 bases, with 7 bases between them. CDR1 is MNHEY, CDR2 SVGAGI, per germline. There are 13 residues in the CDR3. CDR3 in amino acids: CASSGGNTGELFF. In nucleotides, the CDR3 is TGTGCCAGCAGCGGGGGAAACACCGGGGAGCTGTTTTTT.

This rearrangement joins TRBV28 to TRBJ2-7, with 9 bases that match TRBD1. Germline loops: CDR1 MDHEN, CDR2 SYDVKM. The V gene end was trimmed by 7 bases and the J gene end by 3 bases; junction bases not matched to a gene: 4. CDR3 length: 13 residues. The CDR3 is CASTPGQGYEQYF. DNA for the CDR3: TGTGCCAGCACGCCGGGACAGGGCTACGAGCAGTACTTC.

This chain joins TRBV24-1 and TRBJ1-4, with a tentative D call TRBD1 (5 bases). This CDR3 is built from 15 residues. Looked up from germline, CDR1 is KGHDR and CDR2 is SFDVKD. V lost 8 bases and J lost 1, with 13 bases in between. The CDR3 sequence: CATIDCQGTNEKLFF. For the CDR3, the DNA is TGTGCCACCATAGATTGTCAGGGAACTAATGAAAAACTGTTTTTT.

The J gene is TRBJ1-2, the V gene TRBV6-5; perhaps TRBD1 as D (5 bases). Germline V gene data show CDR1 as MNHEY and CDR2 as SVGAGI. There are 15 residues in the CDR3. The V end was cut by 3 bases, the J end by 5 bases, with 16 bases between. The CDR3 nucleotides read TGTGCCAGCAGTTATGGGGGGAGGGGTCAGTATGGCTACACCTTC. This sequence encodes CASSYGGRGQYGYTF.

The chain joins TRBV6-5 to TRBJ2-7; TRBD2 is a possible D gene (5 bases). V lost 5 bases and J lost 3, with 8 bases in between. The length of the CDR3 is 12 residues. Per germline, CDR1 MNHEY and CDR2 SVGAGI. CDR3 loop: CASSRRVYEQYF. The CDR3 DNA reads TGTGCCAGCAGTAGGCGGGTCTACGAGCAGTACTTC.

The chain links TRBV28 to TRBJ2-5; 8 bases align to TRBD2. This CDR3 spans 15 amino acids. Germline V lookup: CDR1 MDHEN, CDR2 SYDVKM. Trimming removed 6 bases from V and 5 bases from J; junction bases left unmatched: 11. The CDR3, as DNA: TGTGCCAGCAGATCCGGGACTAGTCTAGGGGAGACCCAGTACTTC. This gives the protein CASRSGTSLGETQYF.

This clone was recorded only once. The chain couples TRBV5-5 to TRBJ1-5, with 10 bases lining up with TRBD1. This CDR3 comprises 15 residues. The V gene's germline CDR1 is SGHKS and CDR2 YYEKEE (reference sequence). V was pared by 4 bases and J by 5 bases, with 6 bases of the junction left unmatched. In DNA form, the CDR3 reads TGTGCCAGCAGCGGGACAGGGGAAGAGGATCAGCCCCAGCATTTT. Translating it yields CASSGTGEEDQPQHF.

V usage is TRBV5-1 and J usage is TRBJ2-3, with 9 bases matching TRBD2. The V gene's germline CDR1 is SGHRS and CDR2 YFSETQ. V lost 2 bases, J lost 6 bases, and 7 bases stayed unmatched. This CDR3 has 15 amino acids. CDR3 sequence (DNA): TGCGCCAGCAGCTTTTCGCGGGGGGGCCAGGATACGCAGTATTTT. Its translation is CASSFSRGGQDTQYF.

The V gene is TRBV5-1, the J gene TRBJ2-2; D gene unclear. V was trimmed by 2 bases and J by 5 bases, leaving 7 bases between them. Per germline, CDR1 SGHRS and CDR2 YFSETQ. The CDR3 totals 13 residues. The DNA for the CDR3 is TGCGCCAGCAGCTTTGAGACTACCGGGGAGCTGTTTTTT. Translating gives CASSFETTGELFF.

This clone showed up just a few times. V gene TRBV20-1 combines with J gene TRBJ1-1; D gene ambiguous. Germline V gene lookup returns CDR1 DFQATT and CDR2 SNEGSKA (reference sequence). The V end lost 5 bases, the J end lost 5 bases, and 9 bases lay between the germline ends. The CDR3 totals 11 residues. The CDR3 bases are TGCAGTGCTGGGAGGGAGACTGAAGCTTTCTTT. It is translated as CSAGRETEAFF.

The chain uses TRBV5-1 and TRBJ1-2, with D possibly being TRBD1 (6 bases). The ends were cut back, 4 bases at V and 6 bases at J, with 13 bases in the middle. Germline assignment: CDR1 SGHRS and CDR2 YFSETQ. The CDR3 has 13 amino acids. This CDR3 is CASSQQGDNGYTF. The DNA for the CDR3 is TGCGCCAGCAGCCAACAGGGCGACAATGGCTACACCTTC.

The gene calls are TRBV6-4 and TRBJ2-1, with 13 bases identical to TRBD2. This CDR3 comprises 13 residues. Germline V gene lookup returns CDR1 MRHNA and CDR2 SNTAGT. The V gene end was trimmed by 3 bases and the J gene end by 10 bases; junction bases not matched to a gene: 0. CDR3 sequence: CASSELAGGEQFF. Written as DNA, the CDR3 is TGTGCCAGCAGTGAACTAGCGGGGGGGGAGCAGTTCTTC.

This CDR3 reads CASSASGGLSTGELFF. CDR3 sequence (DNA): TGTGCCAGCAGCGCCTCGGGGGGGCTTTCTACCGGGGAGCTGTTTTTT. The chain combines TRBV7-2 with TRBJ2-2, with 8 bases identical to TRBD2. CDR3 length: 16 residues. With V trimmed by 5 bases and J by 5 bases, 10 bases remained unmatched. Germline V gene lookup returns CDR1 SGHTA and CDR2 FQGNSA.

The CDR3 sequence: CSASRPGGGFIDYEQYF. The DNA for the CDR3 is TGCAGTGCTAGTCGGCCAGGGGGCGGGTTTATAGACTACGAGCAGTACTTC. The genes are TRBV20-1 and TRBJ2-7, with 8 bases matching TRBD1. V shed 3 bases, J shed 3 bases, and the junction held 16 bases outside the gene matches. In germline, CDR1 is DFQATT, CDR2 SNEGSKA (reference sequence). There are 17 residues in the CDR3.

The chain uses TRBV25-1 and TRBJ1-1; weak D call: TRBD1 (5 bases). This CDR3 contains 12 residues. V was pared by 4 bases and J by 8 bases, with 11 bases between. Germline loops: CDR1 MGHDK, CDR2 SYGVNS. CDR3 DNA sequence: TGTGCCAGCAGTGTGGGGGGGGGAGAAGCTTTCTTT. This sequence encodes CASSVGGGEAFF.

V is TRBV5-6 and J is TRBJ2-5; 9 bases map to TRBD2. The V segment lost 4 bases and the J segment 1 base; nucleotides outside the gene matches: 11. The CDR3 has 17 residues. The germline V gene encodes CDR1 SGHDT and CDR2 YYEEEE. As DNA, the CDR3 is TGTGCCAGCAGCCCGTGGGCGGGAGGGGGAGCCCAAGAGACCCAGTACTTC. Its translation: CASSPWAGGGAQETQYF.

CDR3 nucleotide sequence: TGTGCCAGCAGCCCGGGACACCTCTCTGGAAACACCATATATTTT. Amino acid sequence: CASSPGHLSGNTIYF. The chain links TRBV7-6 to TRBJ1-3, with D tentatively TRBD1 (6 bases). The germline V and J ends were trimmed by 5 bases and 0 bases, with 11 bases remaining between them. Looked up from germline, CDR1 is SGHVS and CDR2 is FNYEAQ. There are 15 residues in the CDR3. Drawing the rest from reference TRBV7-6 and TRBJ1-3, the complete variable domain is GAGVSQSPRYKVTKRGQDVALRCDPISGHVSLYWYRQALGQGPEFLTYFNYEAQQDKSGLPNDRFSAERPEGSISTLTIQRTEQRDSAMYRCASSPGHLSGNTIYFGEGSWLTVV.

This clone was picked up one time. The gene calls are TRBV14 and TRBJ2-3; 13 bases line up with TRBD2. The ends lost 2 bases at V and 1 base at J; junction bases unmatched: 9. CDR3 length: 19 amino acids. The germline V gene encodes CDR1 SGHDN and CDR2 FVKESK. The CDR3 nucleotides read TGTGCCAGCAGCCAAACCGGACTAGCGGGGGCCTCGGGCACAGATACGCAGTATTTT. It is translated as CASSQTGLAGASGTDTQYF. Full variable domain (outside the CDR3, taken from reference TRBV14 and TRBJ2-3): EAGVTQFPSHSVIEKGQTVTLRCDPISGHDNLYWYRRVMGKEIKFLLHFVKESKQDESGMPNNRFLAERTGGTYSTLKVQPAELEDSGVYFCASSQTGLAGASGTDTQYFGPGTRLTVL.

V gene TRBV7-2 combines with J gene TRBJ2-5; D is perhaps TRBD1 (5 bases). Trimming cost V 1 base and J 4 bases, with 19 bases left between them. The CDR3 runs to 17 residues. Per germline, CDR1 SGHTA and CDR2 FQGNSA. The CDR3, as DNA: TGTGCCAGCAGCTTAGGTATCGGACAAGGTCTAGTAGAGACCCAGTACTTC. The encoded protein is CASSLGIGQGLVETQYF.

The chain recombines TRBV12-3 or TRBV12-4 with TRBJ1-2; 7 bases are a match to TRBD1. There are 13 residues in the CDR3. The ends lost 6 bases at V and 8 bases at J; junction bases unmatched: 9. CDR3 nucleotides: TGTGCCAGCAGCAATCGGGACAGACGAGGCTACACCTTC. It specifies CASSNRDRRGYTF.

The V gene is TRBV3-1 (or the pseudogene TRBV3-2), the J gene TRBJ1-5; the D is unclear. V gave up 0 bases and J gave up 0 bases, with 6 bases separating them. The CDR3 contains 15 residues. Germline V gene sequence: CDR1 LGHDT, CDR2 YNNKEL (reference sequence). CDR3 loop: CASSQDSYSNQPQHF. CDR3 coding DNA: TGTGCCAGCAGCCAAGACAGTTATAGCAATCAGCCCCAGCATTTT.

This clone was found once. The chain joins TRBV30 to TRBJ2-2, with 9 nucleotides matching TRBD1. The V gene's germline CDR1 is GTSNPN and CDR2 SVGIG (reference sequence). The V segment lost 2 bases and the J segment 6 bases; nucleotides outside the gene matches: 4. The CDR3 loop spans 14 amino acids. CDR3 protein: CAWSWDRAAGELFF. CDR3 bases: TGTGCCTGGAGTTGGGACAGGGCCGCCGGGGAGCTGTTTTTT. The entire variable domain, with the rest obtained from reference TRBV30 and TRBJ2-2, is as follows: SQTIHQWPATLVQPVGSPLSLECTVEGTSNPNLYWYRQAAGRGLQLLFYSVGIGQISSEVPQNLSASRPQDRQFILSSKKLLLSDSGFYLCAWSWDRAAGELFFGEGSRLTVL.